The 7 T cell receptor beta chains reported below all come from one sample, sequenced in a study of OX40 agonist ivuxolimab in advanced cancers. Repertoires were generated with immunoSEQ multiplex PCR, while TCRdb's copy carries only in-frame clones and drops some. In the table there are around 95,000 clones, under 95% of which are singletons. The specimen was CD4+ or CD8+ T cells sorted from blood, collected in a trial of the OX40 agonist ivuxolimab. All receptors come from an adult with an advanced solid tumor such as melanoma, head and neck, liver or kidney cancer.

The chain uses TRBV5-1 and TRBJ1-3; D not resolved. The CDR3 consists of 14 residues. Germline CDR1 SGHRS, CDR2 YFSETQ. Trimming removed 5 bases from V and 2 bases from J, with 11 bases in between. The CDR3 sequence: CASRAEEAGNTIYF. Here the CDR3 DNA reads TGCGCCAGCAGAGCAGAAGAAGCTGGAAACACCATATATTTT.

V and J are TRBV29-1 and TRBJ2-5, with D uncertain. With 5 bases removed from V and 2 bases from J, the gap between germline ends came to 12 bases. CDR1 is SQVTM, CDR2 ANQGSEA, per germline. This CDR3 spans 13 amino acids. This chain's CDR3 is CSVLFENQETQYF. The CDR3 DNA is TGCAGCGTTTTATTCGAGAATCAAGAGACCCAGTACTTC.

The chain uses TRBV9 and TRBJ2-2; 12 nucleotides match TRBD2. The germline CDR1 and CDR2 sequences are SGDLS and YYNGEE. Germline trimming cut 4 bases from V and 2 bases from J; bases unmatched to any gene: 9. The CDR3 extends over 18 amino acids. The CDR3 nucleotides are TGTGCCAGCAGCTCTCCCGGACTAGCGGGATACAACACCGGGGAGCTGTTTTTT. Translating gives CASSSPGLAGYNTGELFF.

The V and J genes are TRBV2 and TRBJ1-4, with 9 bases matching TRBD1. This CDR3 is built from 14 residues. The V gene's germline CDR1 is SNHLY and CDR2 FYNNEI. J was trimmed by 7 bases and V by 2 bases; bases with no gene match: 2. CDR3 in DNA: TGTGCCAGCAGTGAAATACAGGGGGCTGAAAAACTGTTTTTT. This sequence encodes CASSEIQGAEKLFF.

This clone was recorded once. The CDR3 DNA sequence: TGTGCCAGCAGTGATCGGGCCAGCTTCTCTGGAAACACCATATATTTT. Protein: CASSDRASFSGNTIYF. This sequence joins TRBV2 and TRBJ1-3; D not resolved. The CDR3 contains 16 residues. The ends were cut back, 3 bases at V and 0 bases at J, with 12 bases in the middle. Germline V lookup: CDR1 SNHLY, CDR2 FYNNEI. Filled out from reference TRBV2 and TRBJ1-3, the complete variable domain reads EPEVTQTPSHQVTQMGQEVILRCVPISNHLYFYWYRQILGQKVEFLVSFYNNEISEKSEIFDDQFSVERPDGSNFTLKIRSTKLEDSAMYFCASSDRASFSGNTIYFGEGSWLTVV.

The V and J genes are TRBV28 and TRBJ2-7; D unclear. V gave up 7 bases and J gave up 5 bases, with 9 bases separating them. This CDR3 spans 11 amino acids. Germline V lookup: CDR1 MDHEN, CDR2 SYDVKM. The CDR3 coding sequence is TGTGCCAGCACCCAATCGAACGAGCAGTACTTC. It yields the protein CASTQSNEQYF. The entire variable domain, with the rest obtained from reference TRBV28 and TRBJ2-7, is as follows: DVKVTQSSRYLVKRTGEKVFLECVQDMDHENMFWYRQDPGLGLRLIYFSYDVKMKEKGDIPEGYSVSREKKERFSLILESASTNQTSMYLCASTQSNEQYFGPGTRLTVT.

The chain employs TRBV28 and TRBJ2-2; 8 bases map to TRBD1. With V trimmed by 8 bases and J by 4 bases, 3 bases remained unmatched. The CDR3 contains 13 residues. Germline loops: CDR1 MDHEN, CDR2 SYDVKM. CDR3 DNA: TGTGCCAGCGGACAGGGCGGCACCGGGGAGCTGTTTTTT. Its translation is CASGQGGTGELFF.